These 9 T cell receptor beta chains were sequenced from one sample in a study of metastatic and nonmetastatic thyroid tumors (TCRdb year 2020). Before undergoing thyroid surgery, none of the patients had been given any kind of treatment. The library was generated by PCR. The sequencer listed for this sample is Illumina HiSeq 4000. TCRdb reprocessing: public reads trimmed at Q25 with fastp, clones called with MiXCR, in-frame beta chains kept. For this sample there are over 25,000 clones; 7.4% appear just once. Around 44% of the sample comes from the top ten. Specimen: blood. These receptors were collected from a female donor with papillary thyroid cancer or a benign thyroid nodule (not recorded which). Some clones in this sample may be carry-over from other donors' samples.

This clone showed up many times. This chain's CDR3 is CASSYQPISGGAGETQYF. CDR3 bases: TGTGCCAGCAGTTACCAACCGATTAGCGGGGGGGCCGGAGAGACCCAGTACTTC. The chain has TRBV12-3 or TRBV12-4 and TRBJ2-5; 11 bases fit TRBD2. The CDR3 contains 18 residues. V gave up 4 bases and J gave up 4 bases; unmatched junction bases: 14.

This clone was counted many times. V gene TRBV7-9 combines with J gene TRBJ2-2; D ambiguous. Trimming pared 5 bases from V and 4 bases from J, leaving 11 bases between. Germline V CDR1 and CDR2: SEHNR, FQNEAQ (reference sequence). The CDR3 has 14 amino acids. CDR3 region: CASSPRTRTGELFF. The CDR3 region has the DNA TGTGCCAGCAGCCCGCGGACCCGCACCGGGGAGCTGTTTTTT.

At least ten counts were recorded for this clone. The V and J genes are TRBV19 and TRBJ2-1; TRBD2 aligns across 14 bases. Germline CDR1 and CDR2: LNHDA and SQIVND (reference sequence). CDR3 length: 16 amino acids. Trimming took 4 bases from V and 6 from J; bases not matched to a gene: 5. The CDR3 sequence is CASSNPGLAGANEQFF. In DNA form, the CDR3 reads TGTGCCAGTAGTAACCCGGGACTAGCGGGGGCCAATGAGCAGTTCTTC.

This clone was seen at least ten times. The CDR3 loop reads CASNQPGQGPTNEKLFF. In DNA form, the CDR3 reads TGTGCCAGCAATCAACCGGGACAGGGACCAACTAATGAAAAACTGTTTTTT. V is TRBV6-1 and J is TRBJ1-4; TRBD1 aligns across 9 bases. V shed 7 bases, J shed 0 bases, and the junction held 9 bases outside the gene matches. Per germline, CDR1 MNHNS and CDR2 SASEGT. The CDR3 runs 17 residues.

This clone was counted ten times or more. This chain uses TRBV3-1 with TRBJ2-3; 8 bases align to TRBD2. CDR1 and CDR2 (germline): LGHDT, YNNKEL (reference sequence). V shed 0 bases, J shed 4 bases, and the junction held 9 bases outside the gene matches. The CDR3 spans 17 residues. The CDR3 sequence is CASSQEVLGRGADTQYF. The DNA for the CDR3 is TGTGCCAGCAGCCAAGAGGTTCTTGGGCGGGGGGCAGATACGCAGTATTTT.

The chain employs TRBV6-1 and TRBJ2-3; TRBD2 is a possible D gene (6 bases). Germline-derived CDR1 and CDR2 are MNHNS and SASEGT. Deletions cut 6 bases from V and 2 bases from J, with 15 bases between. The CDR3 contains 15 residues. CDR3 nucleotide sequence: TGTGCCAGCAGCCACAGGAGGAGGGCCACAGATACGCAGTATTTT. Its protein is CASSHRRRATDTQYF.

Ten or more counts support this clone. The gene calls are TRBV12-3 or TRBV12-4 and TRBJ2-7; D remains ambiguous. Trimming cost V 1 base and J 7 bases, with 11 bases left between them. The CDR3 runs to 13 residues. CDR3 sequence reads: CASSLVADLEQYF. Here the CDR3 DNA reads TGTGCCAGCAGTTTAGTAGCTGACCTAGAGCAGTACTTC.

The chain joins TRBV3-1 to TRBJ2-1; 9 bases map to TRBD2. V was pared by 0 bases and J by 3 bases, with 9 bases of the junction left unmatched. CDR3 length: 18 residues. The V gene's germline CDR1 is LGHDT and CDR2 YNNKEL (reference sequence). CDR3 nucleotides: TGTGCCAGCAGCCAAGAAATCTTAGGTAGCGGGAGCTACAATGAGCAGTTCTTC. Translated, it gives CASSQEILGSGSYNEQFF.

This clone showed up many times. The V gene is TRBV20-1, the J gene TRBJ1-1, with D possibly matching TRBD1 (5 bases). V shed 8 bases and J shed 2 bases, with 15 bases lying between them. Germline CDR1 DFQATT, CDR2 SNEGSKA (reference sequence). The CDR3 covers 13 residues. The CDR3 region is CSIFSRGNTEAFF. The CDR3 nucleotides are TGCAGTATATTCTCAAGGGGAAACACTGAAGCTTTCTTT.